This T cell receptor beta chain is from a study of T cell changes during pregnancy in multiple sclerosis (dated by TCRdb to between 2017 and 2020). About the full investigation: Changes in the T cell repertoire over the course of pregnancy were examined in this study in women with multiple sclerosis.

Libraries were prepared through the immunoSEQ multiplex PCR assay. This immuneACCESS table, as held by TCRdb, lists in-frame sequences with V and J called but not all clones. Of the missing ones, under half trace to an unresolved V gene in checked studies; the others have no known cause. This sample comprises around 99,000 clones, about 90% of them detected only once. The ten largest make up 0.78% of the sample. Comments on this clone: Its recognized antigen is unknown. No much larger clonotype is one base removed from it; base qualities were not supplied.

The CDR3, from cysteine to phenylalanine, totals 15 residues. Only the CDR3 portion is preserved as DNA: 45 bases, with reading frame beginning at the first base. CDR1 and CDR2, per the germline V gene (reference sequence), are LNHDA and SQIVND. Between the V and J ends, shortened by 2 bases and 1 base respectively, the junction contains 10 bases. Here the sequenced sample was peripheral blood, taken in the third trimester of pregnancy. The origin of this receptor is a female donor in good health, enrolled as a control in a pregnancy study. This sequence uses TRBV19 and TRBJ2-3, with a tentative D gene TRBD2 over 5 matching bases. The DNA sequence follows: TGTGCCAGTAGTATACGGTGGGGAGGCACAGATACGCAGTATTTT. Its protein reads: CASSIRWGGTDTQYF.